The source of this TCR beta chain is a study of tumor-infiltrating lymphocytes in localized non-small cell lung cancer. Overall study: Some samples were collected after neoadjuvant chemotherapy; smokers, never-smokers and several histologies were included. Tumor tissue and non-adjacent uninvolved lung came from each patient.

TCRdb's table, derived via immunoSEQ multiplex PCR, lists solely in-frame clones and lacks some. This sample has about 13,000 clones; around 68% occur once, and the top ten carry roughly a tenth. With regard to this clone: Its antigen remains unidentified.

Overall study results and limits: T-cell fraction did not differ between immunotypes IM1 and IM2. Different pieces of the same tissue were used for each assay.

The V and J ends lost 4 bases and 3 bases respectively, with 13 bases between them. Germline V lookup: CDR1 LGHNA, CDR2 YNFKEQ. This CDR3 has 14 residues. This rearrangement joins TRBV4-2 to TRBJ2-7, with D perhaps matching TRBD2 (5 bases). The sequenced sample was uninvolved lung tissue not adjacent to the tumor. This clonotype was obtained from a human donor with non-small cell lung cancer. CDR3 region: CASSRGLESYEQYF. CDR3 coding DNA: TGTGCCAGCAGCCGAGGACTGGAAAGCTACGAGCAGTACTTC.